The next 15 T cell receptor beta chains were all read from a single sample in a study of a mutant IDH1 vaccine in newly diagnosed glioma. The sample's time point: week 11, during vaccination. It was 300 ug of mutant IDH1 20-mer peptide that made up each vaccine dose, given with topical imiquimod. These receptors are not linked to any known antigen. Repertoires were generated with immunoSEQ multiplex PCR, while TCRdb's copy carries only in-frame clones and drops some. The top ten clones hold roughly 1.9% of a sample with roughly 62,000 clones, around 89% of them seen once. The material sequenced was PBMCs, taken from a glioma patient whose treatment included an IDH1 peptide vaccine. The receptors derive from a man aged 35-49 years with glioma.

The chain employs TRBV7-9 and TRBJ2-1; 8 bases line up with TRBD2. The germline CDR1 and CDR2 sequences are SEHNR and FQNEAQ (reference sequence). CDR3 length equals 16 residues. The trim removed 1 base at V and 10 bases at J, leaving 12 bases unmatched. The CDR3 bases are TGTGCCAGCAGCTTAGGGGTCGGAAGCGGGGGCCCGGAGCAGTTCTTC. Encoded protein: CASSLGVGSGGPEQFF. Together with reference TRBV7-9 and TRBJ2-1, the CDR3 gives the full variable domain: DTGVSQNPRHKITKRGQNVTFRCDPISEHNRLYWYRQTLGQGPEFLTYFQNEAQLEKSRLLSDRFSAERPKGSFSTLEIQRTEQGDSAMYLCASSLGVGSGGPEQFFGPGTRLTVL.

The V call is TRBV7-8, the J call TRBJ2-1, with 7 bases fitting TRBD1. The CDR3 extends over 11 amino acids. Germline CDR1 reads SGHVS; CDR2 reads FQNEAQ. After removal of 6 bases from V and 9 bases from J, the junction contained 2 bases not matched to a gene. The CDR3: CASRRGREQFF. In DNA, the CDR3 is TGTGCCAGCAGAAGGGGGCGTGAGCAGTTCTTC.

This rearrangement joins TRBV11-2 to TRBJ2-5; D is perhaps TRBD1 (6 bases). Trimming took off 0 bases at V and 5 bases at J, with 13 bases between the two ends. Per germline, CDR1 SGHAT and CDR2 FQNNGV. This CDR3 is built from 15 residues. The CDR3 sequence: CASSLDLGGRETQYF. For the CDR3, the DNA is TGTGCCAGCAGCTTAGATCTAGGGGGTAGGGAGACCCAGTACTTC.

This clone was seen just once. This chain joins TRBV5-6 and TRBJ2-2, with a weak D call TRBD2 (6 bases). Germline V gene data show CDR1 as SGHDT and CDR2 as YYEEEE. The CDR3 runs 16 residues. V lost 4 bases to trimming and J lost 0 bases, with 13 bases between them. This CDR3 reads CASSPFGGTNTGELFF. CDR3 DNA: TGTGCCAGCAGCCCTTTCGGCGGGACGAACACCGGGGAGCTGTTTTTT.

The chain combines TRBV30 with TRBJ1-1; D possibly corresponds to TRBD1 (5 bases). The CDR3 loop spans 15 amino acids. CDR1 GTSNPN and CDR2 SVGIG come from the germline V gene (reference sequence). The V end was cut by 0 bases, the J end by 2 bases, with 13 bases between. CDR3 nucleotide sequence: TGTGCCTGGAGTGTGGGGCAGGGACGAAACACTGAAGCTTTCTTT. Protein sequence: CAWSVGQGRNTEAFF.

As DNA, the CDR3 is TGTGCCAGTAGTCCTTTGCATGACTATGGCTACACCTTC. It codes for CASSPLHDYGYTF. This chain joins TRBV19 and TRBJ1-2, with no clear D. There are 13 residues in the CDR3. The germline V gene has CDR1 LNHDA and CDR2 SQIVND (reference sequence). V lost 5 bases and J lost 3, with 10 bases in between.

V is TRBV6-5 and J is TRBJ1-6; no clear D gene. Per the germline V gene, CDR1 is MNHEY and CDR2 is SVGAGI. Trimming took off 6 bases at V and 8 bases at J, with 14 bases between the two ends. The CDR3 spans 14 residues. CDR3 protein: CASRFGRGDSPLHF. The CDR3 DNA sequence: TGTGCCAGCAGATTCGGACGGGGTGATTCACCCCTCCACTTT.

The V and J genes are TRBV7-9 and TRBJ2-7; 9 bases line up with TRBD2. This CDR3 has 15 amino acids. Trimming cost V 2 bases and J 2 bases; bases outside gene matches: 4. The germline CDR1 and CDR2 sequences are SEHNR and FQNEAQ (reference sequence). This chain's CDR3 is CASSLSAGGPYEQYF. CDR3 coding DNA: TGTGCCAGCAGCTTATCAGCGGGAGGCCCCTACGAGCAGTACTTC.

The chain links TRBV4-1 to TRBJ2-7; 8 bases fit TRBD1. Looked up from germline, CDR1 is MGHRA and CDR2 is YSYEKL. V was clipped by 2 bases and J by 2 bases; unmatched bases: 2. The CDR3 totals 14 residues. The CDR3 loop is CASSQLQGAYEQYF. Here the CDR3 DNA reads TGCGCCAGCAGCCAACTACAGGGGGCCTACGAGCAGTACTTC.

The J gene is TRBJ1-4, the V gene TRBV30; possibly TRBD1 for D (6 bases). The V and J ends lost 0 bases and 7 bases respectively, with 15 bases between them. This CDR3 comprises 15 residues. Germline V gene lookup returns CDR1 GTSNPN and CDR2 SVGIG (reference sequence). The CDR3 here is CAWSVRVGGSEKLFF. In DNA, the CDR3 is TGTGCCTGGAGTGTACGGGTAGGGGGTAGTGAAAAACTGTTTTTT.

The V and J genes are TRBV6-4 and TRBJ2-3, with TRBD2 matching 8 bases. The CDR3 is made up of 15 amino acids. The germline V gene encodes CDR1 MRHNA and CDR2 SNTAGT. Germline trimming cut 0 bases from V and 1 base from J; bases unmatched to any gene: 0. CDR3 DNA sequence: TGTGCCAGCAGTGACTCGCGGGGGGGCACAGATACGCAGTATTTT. Translation gives CASSDSRGGTDTQYF.

The V gene is TRBV6-1, the J gene TRBJ2-1; the D gene is possibly TRBD2 (5 bases). Per the germline V gene, CDR1 is MNHNS and CDR2 is SASEGT. This CDR3 spans 12 amino acids. Trimming left V 8 bases short and J 3 bases short, with 8 bases between. CDR3 protein: CASGGRYNEQFF. The CDR3 DNA follows: TGTGCCAGCGGAGGACGCTACAATGAGCAGTTCTTC.

The chain carries TRBV19 and TRBJ1-4; D is perhaps TRBD1 (6 bases). The ends were cut back, 9 bases at V and 4 bases at J, with 18 bases in the middle. CDR3 length: 15 residues. Per the germline V gene, CDR1 is LNHDA and CDR2 is SQIVND (reference sequence). CDR3 in amino acids: CASLGLDSLNEKLFF. CDR3 in DNA: TGTGCCAGCCTGGGGTTGGACAGCCTTAATGAAAAACTGTTTTTT.

This CDR3 is CASSEIQGRDGYTF. The CDR3 nucleotides are TGTGCCAGCAGCGAGATACAGGGAAGGGATGGCTACACCTTC. This sequence joins TRBV5-4 and TRBJ1-2, with D perhaps matching TRBD1 (6 bases). The CDR3 has 14 residues. Per the germline V gene, CDR1 is SGHNT and CDR2 is YYREEE (reference sequence). The germline V and J ends were trimmed by 4 bases and 6 bases, with 16 bases remaining between them.

The V and J genes are TRBV28 and TRBJ1-4; tentatively, D is TRBD1 (6 bases). V was cut by 6 bases and J by 8 bases, with 19 bases left in between. The length of the CDR3 is 15 residues. CDR1 MDHEN and CDR2 SYDVKM come from the germline V gene. CDR3 amino acids: CASSQRGGQREKLFF. Written as DNA, the CDR3 is TGTGCCAGCAGCCAGAGGGGGGGTCAAAGGGAAAAACTGTTTTTT.